The T cell receptor beta chain under discussion was sequenced for a study of beta chain features in type 1 diabetes. Across the whole study: The number of sorted cells examined across all samples was roughly 100,000,000.

Germline trimming cut 5 bases from V and 0 bases from J; bases unmatched to any gene: 12. CDR1 and CDR2 (germline): SGHTA, FQGNSA. The CDR3 covers 18 residues. General observations from the study: More deletions and fewer insertions at VDJ junctions were seen in type 1 diabetes patients. Within patients, naive, central memory and Treg TCRB repertoires seemed more similar than within healthy donors.

The entirety of the isolated RNA underwent reverse transcription, so expressed TCRB transcripts were sequenced. Repertoires were generated with immunoSEQ multiplex PCR, while TCRdb's copy carries only in-frame clones and drops some. The sample lists approximately 300,000 clones, approximately 10% occurring once. A remark on this clone: Its target is not known.

One heparinised blood draw, averaging roughly 0.11 L, came from each donor. Sequences were obtained from naive CD4+ T cells from blood. V gene TRBV7-2 combines with J gene TRBJ2-7, with 11 bases fitting TRBD1. This clonotype was obtained from a woman aged 25 to 39 in good health. CDR3 loop: CASSRGWTGGSSSYEQYF. The DNA of the CDR3 is TGTGCCAGCAGCCGAGGGTGGACAGGGGGCTCGAGCTCCTACGAGCAGTACTTC.